These 32 T cell receptor beta chains originate from one sample sequenced in a study of T cell responses to AZD1222 COVID-19 vaccine. The repertoire was sequenced with immunoSEQ multiplex PCR; TCRdb's copy has only in-frame clones and lacks some. The sample comprises around 120,000 clones, around 90% of which are singletons, and 15% to 20% rests with the top ten. This specimen was peripheral blood, taken on day 0 of MenACWY control vaccination. The receptor source for this set is an adult in good health.

The rearrangement links TRBV29-1 to TRBJ1-1; no firm D call. CDR3 length: 12 amino acids. Trimming pared 6 bases from V and 1 base from J, leaving 9 bases between. Germline V gene lookup returns CDR1 SQVTM and CDR2 ANQGSEA. The CDR3 sequence: CSVQLPNTEAFF. Written as DNA, the CDR3 is TGCAGCGTCCAACTTCCGAACACTGAAGCTTTCTTT.

This chain connects TRBV13 to TRBJ1-2; 9 nucleotides agree with TRBD1. Germline CDR1 reads PRHDT; CDR2 reads FYEKMQ (reference sequence). After removal of 1 base from V and 0 bases from J, the junction contained 9 bases not matched to a gene. The CDR3 runs to 18 residues. This CDR3 is CASSLEEVGDRANYGYTF. The CDR3 DNA follows: TGTGCCAGCAGCTTAGAGGAGGTTGGGGACAGGGCTAACTATGGCTACACCTTC.

V gene TRBV9 combines with J gene TRBJ1-1; 9 nucleotides line up with TRBD1. The V gene end was trimmed by 4 bases and the J gene end by 3 bases; junction bases not matched to a gene: 7. The V gene's germline CDR1 is SGDLS and CDR2 YYNGEE. This CDR3 is 15 amino acids long. This chain's CDR3 is CASSPGDRAYTEAFF. In nucleotides, the CDR3 is TGTGCCAGCAGCCCTGGGGACAGGGCGTACACTGAAGCTTTCTTT.

This chain links TRBV6-5 with TRBJ1-5; weak D call: TRBD1 (6 bases). Germline values: CDR1 MNHEY, CDR2 SVGAGI. Trimming pared 4 bases from V and 1 base from J, leaving 14 bases between. CDR3 length: 16 amino acids. CDR3 nucleotides: TGTGCCAGCAGTTTTACGGGTCAGGGGAGCAATCAGCCCCAGCATTTT. Its protein product is CASSFTGQGSNQPQHF.

The chain uses TRBV2 and TRBJ2-7; 10 bases fit TRBD1. Germline lookup yields CDR1 SNHLY and CDR2 FYNNEI. The CDR3 sequence is 16 residues long. With 2 bases clipped from V and 4 bases from J, the junction kept 8 bases outside the gene matches. CDR3 sequence (DNA): TGTGCCAGCAGTGAAAGATCAGGACAGGGGGGATACGAGCAGTACTTC. As protein: CASSERSGQGGYEQYF.

The chain combines TRBV6-2 or TRBV6-3 with TRBJ1-2; TRBD1 aligns across 8 bases. The V segment lost 2 bases and the J segment 2 bases; nucleotides outside the gene matches: 4. Germline CDR1 and CDR2: MNHEY and SVGEGT. The CDR3 runs to 15 residues. CDR3 coding DNA: TGTGCCAGCAGTTACCCGACAGGGGTGAACTATGGCTACACCTTC. The encoded protein is CASSYPTGVNYGYTF.

This clone was found once. This rearrangement joins TRBV2 to TRBJ2-2; 9 nucleotides align to TRBD1. The germline gives CDR1 SNHLY, CDR2 FYNNEI. The CDR3 contains 15 residues. Unmatched junction bases numbered 3, after V lost 6 bases and J lost 1 base. The CDR3 protein is CASSRTGENTGELFF. In DNA form, the CDR3 reads TGTGCCAGCAGCCGGACAGGGGAGAACACCGGGGAGCTGTTTTTT. Complete variable domain (other parts from reference TRBV2 and TRBJ2-2): EPEVTQTPSHQVTQMGQEVILRCVPISNHLYFYWYRQILGQKVEFLVSFYNNEISEKSEIFDDQFSVERPDGSNFTLKIRSTKLEDSAMYFCASSRTGENTGELFFGEGSRLTVL.

This clone was recorded once. This rearrangement joins TRBV28 to TRBJ1-5, with a possible D match to TRBD1 (6 bases). CDR1 is MDHEN, CDR2 SYDVKM, per germline. The V end lost 10 bases, the J end lost 3 bases, and 16 bases lay between the germline ends. This CDR3 has 14 amino acids. This chain's CDR3 is CANSPRGPNQPQHF. The CDR3 region has the DNA TGTGCCAACTCACCCAGGGGCCCCAATCAGCCCCAGCATTTT.

This chain joins TRBV5-6 and TRBJ1-6; unclear D gene. Germline assignment: CDR1 SGHDT and CDR2 YYEEEE. V was trimmed by 1 base and J by 7 bases, leaving 12 bases between them. The CDR3 sequence is 15 residues long. The CDR3 DNA sequence: TGTGCCAGCAGCTTGCAAGGGAACCCAAATTCACCCCTCCACTTT. Translating it yields CASSLQGNPNSPLHF. Together with reference TRBV5-6 and TRBJ1-6, the CDR3 gives the full variable domain: DAGVTQSPTHLIKTRGQQVTLRCSPKSGHDTVSWYQQALGQGPQFIFQYYEEEERQRGNFPDRFSGHQFPNYSSELNVNALLLGDSALYLCASSLQGNPNSPLHFGNGTRLTVT.

This rearrangement joins TRBV5-6 to TRBJ1-4; D uncertain. The CDR3 has 15 residues. Per the germline V gene, CDR1 is SGHDT and CDR2 is YYEEEE. V shed 0 bases and J shed 2 bases, with 8 bases lying between them. The CDR3 loop reads CASSLGSGTNEKLFF. The DNA of the CDR3 is TGTGCCAGCAGCTTGGGGTCAGGTACTAATGAAAAACTGTTTTTT.

The J gene is TRBJ2-2, the V gene TRBV30, with 13 positions matching TRBD2. CDR1 and CDR2 (germline): GTSNPN, SVGIG (reference sequence). CDR3 length: 18 residues. Trimming at V came to 3 bases and at J to 3 bases, leaving 10 bases not matched to a gene. The CDR3 loop reads CAWRKGLAGLLYTGELFF. CDR3 in DNA: TGTGCCTGGAGGAAGGGACTAGCGGGACTACTCTACACCGGGGAGCTGTTTTTT.

The rearrangement links TRBV6-5 to TRBJ1-4, with TRBD1 identical over 9 bases. Unmatched junction bases numbered 6, after V lost 6 bases and J lost 4 bases. The CDR3 covers 15 residues. Germline loops: CDR1 MNHEY, CDR2 SVGAGI. DNA for the CDR3: TGTGCCAGCAGATTTACAGGGGGCGGTAATGAAAAACTGTTTTTT. As protein: CASRFTGGGNEKLFF.

The J gene is TRBJ1-2, the V gene TRBV12-3 or TRBV12-4, with D perhaps matching TRBD1 (6 bases). The V end lost 5 bases, the J end lost 3 bases, and 7 bases lay between the germline ends. This CDR3 region has 12 residues. The CDR3 DNA reads as TGTGCCAGCAGTCGGACAGACTATGGCTACACCTTC. It codes for CASSRTDYGYTF.

This chain joins TRBV2 and TRBJ1-4; D might be TRBD1 (5 bases). This CDR3 spans 14 amino acids. Germline V gene lookup returns CDR1 SNHLY and CDR2 FYNNEI. Trimming took 1 base from V and 8 from J, leaving 11 bases between them. The CDR3 nucleotides are TGTGCCAGCAGTGAAGGCAGGGCCTGGGAAAAACTGTTTTTT. Translated, it gives CASSEGRAWEKLFF.

The chain is built from TRBV7-3 and TRBJ2-3; 8 nucleotides match TRBD2. The CDR3 spans 18 residues. Germline values: CDR1 SGHTA, CDR2 FQGTGA. The V segment lost 2 bases and the J segment 3 bases; nucleotides outside the gene matches: 13. CDR3 protein: CASSLYPGGAVTTDTQYF. DNA of the CDR3: TGTGCCAGCAGCTTATACCCGGGAGGGGCGGTAACGACAGATACGCAGTATTTT.

The J gene is TRBJ2-3, the V gene TRBV4-1; weak D call: TRBD1 (7 bases). The CDR3 contains 17 residues. Looked up from germline, CDR1 is MGHRA and CDR2 is YSYEKL. Trimming removed 1 base at V and 2 bases at J, with 16 bases between. In nucleotides, the CDR3 is TGCGCCAGCAGCCAAGCCCCAGCAGGGGGGATCACAGATACGCAGTATTTT. Amino acids: CASSQAPAGGITDTQYF.

The chain uses TRBV10-3 and TRBJ1-2; tentative D call: TRBD1 (5 bases). The germline V gene encodes CDR1 ENHRY and CDR2 SYGVKD. The CDR3 contains 12 residues. Trimming stripped 3 bases from V and 10 bases from J, with 12 bases between. Here the CDR3 reads CAISETRDFYTF. CDR3 in DNA: TGTGCCATCAGTGAAACAAGGGACTTCTACACCTTC.

The V and J genes are TRBV29-1 and TRBJ1-2; possibly TRBD1 for D (5 bases). The CDR3 covers 11 residues. The V end was cut by 6 bases, the J end by 6 bases, with 11 bases between. Looked up from germline, CDR1 is SQVTM and CDR2 is ANQGSEA. The CDR3 reads CSVGRGHGYTF. The CDR3 DNA follows: TGCAGCGTGGGGAGGGGACATGGCTACACCTTC.

The rearrangement links TRBV19 to TRBJ2-7; the D gene is possibly TRBD2 (6 bases). The V gene lost 4 bases and the J gene lost 2 bases, with 12 bases spanning the gap. Germline values: CDR1 LNHDA, CDR2 SQIVND (reference sequence). The CDR3 has 14 amino acids. The CDR3 loop is CASSSRRGAYEQYF. CDR3 bases: TGTGCCAGTAGTAGTAGACGCGGGGCCTACGAGCAGTACTTC.

The chain employs TRBV6-5 and TRBJ1-1, with a tentative D call TRBD1 (5 bases). The CDR3 has 15 residues. V was pared by 6 bases and J by 0 bases, with 14 bases between. Germline CDR1 and CDR2: MNHEY and SVGAGI. CDR3 region: CASSLDRTLNTEAFF. The CDR3 DNA reads as TGTGCCAGCAGCCTCGACAGAACCCTGAACACTGAAGCTTTCTTT.

The chain joins TRBV11-2 to TRBJ1-2, with D unclear. The CDR3 length is 15 residues. V was clipped by 5 bases and J by 7 bases, with 20 bases between them. CDR1 SGHAT and CDR2 FQNNGV come from the germline V gene. The DNA of the CDR3 is TGTGCCAGCAGCCCCGGGTCCGTAGGAGGGCTTGGCTACACCTTC. Translated, it gives CASSPGSVGGLGYTF. Supplemented by reference TRBV11-2 and TRBJ1-2, the full variable domain reads EAGVAQSPRYKIIEKRQSVAFWCNPISGHATLYWYQQILGQGPKLLIQFQNNGVVDDSQLPKDRFSAERLKGVDSTLKIQPAKLEDSAVYLCASSPGSVGGLGYTFGSGTRLTVV.

This clone has only one observation. This chain links TRBV28 with TRBJ1-2, with a possible D match to TRBD1 (6 bases). In germline, CDR1 is MDHEN, CDR2 SYDVKM. The CDR3 spans 11 residues. V was shortened by 11 bases and J by 10 bases, with 17 bases between the two germline ends. The CDR3 sequence is CASGGQTFYTF. In DNA, the CDR3 is TGTGCCTCTGGGGGCCAGACTTTCTACACCTTC.

The CDR3 loop reads CASSAQFATNEKLFF. The CDR3 coding sequence is TGTGCCAGCAGCGCGCAGTTTGCAACTAATGAAAAACTGTTTTTT. The chain links TRBV11-2 to TRBJ1-4; D unclear. The CDR3 extends over 15 amino acids. Trimming took 5 bases from V and 0 from J, leaving 10 bases between them. CDR1 is SGHAT and CDR2 is FQNNGV in the germline V gene.

This chain links TRBV27 with TRBJ1-2; weak D call: TRBD1 (6 bases). Germline V gives CDR1 MNHEY, CDR2 SMNVEV (reference sequence). Trimming removed 6 bases at V and 1 base at J, with 9 bases between. CDR3 length: 13 residues. The CDR3 loop reads CASRDSNNYGYTF. Here the CDR3 DNA reads TGTGCCAGCAGGGACAGCAATAACTATGGCTACACCTTC.

This clone has a handful of counts. J is TRBJ2-4 and V is TRBV4-1; D perhaps matches TRBD1 (6 bases). Germline V lookup: CDR1 MGHRA, CDR2 YSYEKL. The CDR3 spans 16 residues. The germline V and J ends were trimmed by 1 base and 7 bases, with 17 bases remaining between them. The CDR3 here is CASSQGPGVLGNIQYF. For the CDR3, the DNA is TGCGCCAGCAGCCAAGGCCCAGGGGTATTAGGGAACATTCAGTACTTC.

The chain is built from TRBV18 and TRBJ1-6; D is uncertain. This CDR3 contains 15 residues. CDR1 is KGHSH and CDR2 is LQKENI in the germline V gene. V lost 2 bases and J 10 bases, leaving 15 bases between the germline ends. The DNA of the CDR3 is TGTGCCAGCTCACCAATTGAGGGCCAGAAATCACCCCTCCACTTT. Protein sequence: CASSPIEGQKSPLHF.

This clone appeared a few times. The J gene is TRBJ2-7, the V gene TRBV4-1, with TRBD2 matching 11 bases. J lost 3 bases, V lost 3 bases, and 4 bases had no gene match. The germline V gene encodes CDR1 MGHRA and CDR2 YSYEKL. The CDR3 runs to 15 residues. CDR3 sequence: CASSHPTSGNYEQYF. For the CDR3, the DNA is TGCGCCAGCAGCCACCCGACTAGCGGGAACTACGAGCAGTACTTC.

This sequence joins TRBV11-3 and TRBJ2-7; 9 nucleotides line up with TRBD2. CDR1 is SGHNT, CDR2 YENEEA, per germline. The CDR3 spans 14 residues. The V and J ends lost 3 bases and 6 bases, in that order; junction bases with no gene match: 6. CDR3 bases: TGTGCCAGCAGCTTCGGCGGGAGGGTTGGCGAGCAGTACTTC. Amino acid sequence: CASSFGGRVGEQYF.

The chain couples TRBV5-1 to TRBJ2-3, with 8 bases identical to TRBD2. The V gene end was trimmed by 3 bases and the J gene end by 3 bases; junction bases not matched to a gene: 3. Germline V lookup: CDR1 SGHRS, CDR2 YFSETQ. This CDR3 comprises 14 residues. The CDR3 nucleotides read TGCGCCAGCAGCTGGGGACTAGAGACAGATACGCAGTATTTT. It translates to CASSWGLETDTQYF. The full variable domain, with the rest looked up from reference TRBV5-1 and TRBJ2-3, is KAGVTQTPRYLIKTRGQQVTLSCSPISGHRSVSWYQQTPGQGLQFLFEYFSETQRNKGNFPGRFSGRQFSNSRSEMNVSTLELGDSALYLCASSWGLETDTQYFGPGTRLTVL.

V is TRBV19 and J is TRBJ1-1, with a tentative D call TRBD1 (6 bases). The germline V gene has CDR1 LNHDA and CDR2 SQIVND (reference sequence). The CDR3 has 12 residues. V was clipped by 6 bases and J by 4 bases, with 9 bases between them. CDR3 in amino acids: CASSLGATEAFF. CDR3 DNA: TGTGCCAGTAGCCTGGGGGCCACTGAAGCTTTCTTT.

The CDR3 DNA is TGTGCCAGCAGCTTTCCGGGAAATCAGCCCCAGCATTTT. It codes for CASSFPGNQPQHF. V usage is TRBV11-2 and J usage is TRBJ1-5; no clear D. Germline CDR1 SGHAT, CDR2 FQNNGV. V lost 3 bases and J 4 bases, leaving 7 bases between the germline ends. The CDR3 consists of 13 residues.

This chain uses TRBV7-8 with TRBJ1-1; the match to TRBD1 covers 9 bases. Unmatched junction bases numbered 11, after V lost 4 bases and J lost 5 bases. This CDR3 region has 16 residues. The germline CDR1 and CDR2 sequences are SGHVS and FQNEAQ. CDR3 in DNA: TGTGCCAGCAGCTCGGACAGGGGTATAGATAGGACTGAAGCTTTCTTT. Protein: CASSSDRGIDRTEAFF.